A single sample gave rise to the 3 T cell receptor beta chains below, sequenced in a study of blood T cell repertoires in COVID-19. Produced via immunoSEQ multiplex PCR; TCRdb's table is partial and in-frame only. The sample has 200,000 to 250,000 clones; about 83% are singletons. Sequencing was carried out using peripheral blood. Source of these receptors: a young woman with COVID-19, enrolled during active disease.

V is TRBV27 and J is TRBJ1-4; TRBD1 aligns across 7 bases. Germline V lookup: CDR1 MNHEY, CDR2 SMNVEV (reference sequence). CDR3 length: 16 residues. V lost 0 bases, J lost 8 bases, and 9 bases stayed unmatched. The CDR3 nucleotides are TGTGCCAGCAGTTTATCGGGTACAGGGGTGGGGGAAAAACTGTTTTTT. It codes for CASSLSGTGVGEKLFF.

This chain uses TRBV30 with TRBJ1-3; 7 positions agree with TRBD1. CDR1 is GTSNPN, CDR2 SVGIG, per germline (reference sequence). V lost 3 bases and J lost 1; bases outside the gene matches: 3. The CDR3 has 14 residues. Here the CDR3 reads CAWSGTVSGNTIYF. Written as DNA, the CDR3 is TGTGCCTGGAGCGGGACAGTATCTGGAAACACCATATATTTT.

This sequence joins TRBV28 and TRBJ1-3; D unresolved. Germline assignment: CDR1 MDHEN and CDR2 SYDVKM. The CDR3 contains 13 residues. V was clipped by 3 bases and J by 6 bases, with 9 bases between them. The CDR3 region is CASSFAEENTIYF. The CDR3 region has the DNA TGTGCCAGCAGTTTCGCAGAGGAAAACACCATATATTTT.